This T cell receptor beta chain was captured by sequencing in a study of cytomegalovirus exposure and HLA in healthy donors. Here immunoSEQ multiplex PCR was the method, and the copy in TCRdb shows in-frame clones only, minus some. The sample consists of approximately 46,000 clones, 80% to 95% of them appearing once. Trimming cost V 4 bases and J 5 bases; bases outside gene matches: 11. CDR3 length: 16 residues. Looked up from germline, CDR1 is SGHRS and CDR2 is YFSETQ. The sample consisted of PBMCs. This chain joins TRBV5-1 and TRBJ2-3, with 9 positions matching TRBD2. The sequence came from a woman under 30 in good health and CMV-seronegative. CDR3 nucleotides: TGCGCCAGCAGCCCAGCGGGAGGAGCTGTCGTAGATACGCAGTATTTT. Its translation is CASSPAGGAVVDTQYF.